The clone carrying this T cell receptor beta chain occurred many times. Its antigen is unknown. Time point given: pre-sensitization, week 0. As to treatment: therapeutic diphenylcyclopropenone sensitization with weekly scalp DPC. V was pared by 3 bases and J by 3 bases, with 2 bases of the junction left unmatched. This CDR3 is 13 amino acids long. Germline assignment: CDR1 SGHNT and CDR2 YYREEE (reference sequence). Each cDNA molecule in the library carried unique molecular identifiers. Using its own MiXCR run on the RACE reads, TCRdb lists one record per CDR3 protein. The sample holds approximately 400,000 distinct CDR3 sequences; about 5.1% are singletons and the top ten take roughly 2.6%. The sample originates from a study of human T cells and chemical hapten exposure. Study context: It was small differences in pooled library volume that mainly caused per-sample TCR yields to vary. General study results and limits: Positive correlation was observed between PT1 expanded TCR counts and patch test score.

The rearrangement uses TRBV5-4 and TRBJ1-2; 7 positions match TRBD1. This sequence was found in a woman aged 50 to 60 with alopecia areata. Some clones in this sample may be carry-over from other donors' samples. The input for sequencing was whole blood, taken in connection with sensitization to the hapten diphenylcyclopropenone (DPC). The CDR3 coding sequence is TGTGCCAGCAGCTCCACAGGGGACTATGGCTACACCTTC. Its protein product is CASSSTGDYGYTF.